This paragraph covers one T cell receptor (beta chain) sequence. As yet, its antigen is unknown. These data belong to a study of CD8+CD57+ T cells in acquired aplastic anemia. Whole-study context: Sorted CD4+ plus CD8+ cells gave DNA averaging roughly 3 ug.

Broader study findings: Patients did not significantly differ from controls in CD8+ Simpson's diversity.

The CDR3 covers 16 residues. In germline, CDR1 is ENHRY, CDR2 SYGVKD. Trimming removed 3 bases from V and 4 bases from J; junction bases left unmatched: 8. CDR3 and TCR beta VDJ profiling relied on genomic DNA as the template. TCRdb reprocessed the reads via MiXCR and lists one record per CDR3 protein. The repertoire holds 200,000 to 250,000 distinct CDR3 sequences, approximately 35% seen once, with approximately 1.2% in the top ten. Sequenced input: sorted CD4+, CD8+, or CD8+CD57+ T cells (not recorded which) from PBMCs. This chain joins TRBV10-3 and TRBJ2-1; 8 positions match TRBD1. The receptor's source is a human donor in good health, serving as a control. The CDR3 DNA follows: TGTGCCATCAGTGATCAGGTTAGACAGGGGTACAATGAGCAGTTCTTC. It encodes CAISDQVRQGYNEQFF.